The source of this T cell receptor (beta chain) is a study of neurological immune-mediated disorders. 5'RACE with 10-nucleotide random UMIs produced the cDNA. The yield of each sequencing run was over 200 million TCR-beta sequences from 15-18 subjects. TCRdb re-called the 5' RACE reads through MiXCR, storing one row per CDR3 protein. The sample contains 45,000 or so distinct CDR3 sequences, 2.5% to 3.5% of which appear only once. This clonotype was found many times. The antigen remains unidentified. Unmatched junction bases numbered 6, after V lost 5 bases and J lost 2 bases. The V gene's germline CDR1 is SNHLY and CDR2 FYNNEI. The CDR3 is 15 residues long. Study observations and caveats: In multiple sclerosis patients, the repertoire cluster was unrelated to clinical or MRI findings. HTLV-1-associated myelopathy ranked highest for TCR clonal expansion and multiple sclerosis lowest, beneath healthy controls.

Sequenced material: PBMCs. The V call is TRBV2, the J call TRBJ2-3, with 8 bases fitting TRBD1. This clonotype was obtained from a woman aged 45-60 years with multiple sclerosis. DNA of the CDR3: TGTGCCAGCAGTCTGACAGGGGTAAACACAGATACGCAGTATTTT. It yields the protein CASSLTGVNTDTQYF.